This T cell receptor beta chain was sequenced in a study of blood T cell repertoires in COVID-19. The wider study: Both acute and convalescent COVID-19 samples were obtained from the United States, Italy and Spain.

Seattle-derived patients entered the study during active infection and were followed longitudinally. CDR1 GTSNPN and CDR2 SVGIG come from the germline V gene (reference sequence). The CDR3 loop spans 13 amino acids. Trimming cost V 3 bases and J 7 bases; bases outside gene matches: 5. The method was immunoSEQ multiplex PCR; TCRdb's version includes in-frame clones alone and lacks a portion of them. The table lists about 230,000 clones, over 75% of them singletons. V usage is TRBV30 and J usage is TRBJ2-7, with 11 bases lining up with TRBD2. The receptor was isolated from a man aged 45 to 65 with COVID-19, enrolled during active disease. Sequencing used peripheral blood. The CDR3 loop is CAWRLAGGEEQYF. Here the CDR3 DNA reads TGTGCCTGGAGGCTAGCGGGAGGAGAAGAGCAGTACTTC.